What follows are 21 T cell receptor beta chains derived from one specimen sequenced in a study of blood T cell repertoires in COVID-19. Some clones are missing from TCRdb's copy, which holds only in-frame ones; the method was immunoSEQ multiplex PCR. In the table there are some 100,000 clones, 82% of which are singletons. The sample was peripheral blood. The receptors were sampled from a man aged 50 to 59 with active or convalescent COVID-19.

Comments on this clone: An end of the junction does not agree with germline; a read error may underlie this. V and J are TRBV11-2 and TRBJ1-2, with 8 bases identical to TRBD1. Germline-derived CDR1 and CDR2 are SGHAT and FQNNGV. The CDR3 consists of 13 residues. DNA of the CDR3: TGTGCCAGCAGTTTAGACAGGGGATCTGGCTACACCTTC. Amino acids: CASSLDRGSGYTF.

The rearrangement uses TRBV6-5 and TRBJ2-3; TRBD1 is a possible D gene (5 bases). There are 13 residues in the CDR3. Trimming shortened V by 7 bases and J by 5 bases, and 13 bases separated the two germline ends. Germline V CDR1 and CDR2: MNHEY, SVGAGI. In DNA form, the CDR3 reads TGTGCCAGCAAGGCAGGGCAGGTAGATACGCAGTATTTT. Translating it yields CASKAGQVDTQYF.

The sample holds a few counts of this clone. The chain recombines TRBV5-1 with TRBJ2-7; D remains unclear. CDR1 is SGHRS and CDR2 is YFSETQ in the germline V gene. CDR3 size: 14 residues. The V end lost 4 bases, the J end lost 0 bases, and 11 bases lay between the germline ends. The CDR3, as DNA: TGCGCCAGCAGCGCCGACACCACCTCCTACGAGCAGTACGTC. This sequence encodes CASSADTTSYEQYV.

This chain connects TRBV5-1 to TRBJ1-6; 9 positions match TRBD1. CDR1 and CDR2 (germline): SGHRS, YFSETQ. Unmatched junction bases numbered 11, after V lost 1 base and J lost 3 bases. CDR3 size: 19 residues. The CDR3 nucleotides read TGCGCCAGCAGCTTGTTAACAGGGGGCAATGGCGACTATAATTCACCCCTCCACTTT. This translates into CASSLLTGGNGDYNSPLHF. Supplemented by reference TRBV5-1 and TRBJ1-6, the full variable domain reads KAGVTQTPRYLIKTRGQQVTLSCSPISGHRSVSWYQQTPGQGLQFLFEYFSETQRNKGNFPGRFSGRQFSNSRSEMNVSTLELGDSALYLCASSLLTGGNGDYNSPLHFGNGTRLTVT.

This rearrangement joins TRBV7-8 to TRBJ2-7; D may be TRBD1 (6 bases). Trimming cost V 3 bases and J 5 bases, with 14 bases left between them. This CDR3 spans 14 amino acids. Per germline, CDR1 SGHVS and CDR2 FQNEAQ. The CDR3 here is CASSFNTDSNEQYF. The CDR3 nucleotides are TGTGCCAGCAGCTTTAACACGGACAGTAACGAGCAGTACTTC.

This chain uses TRBV29-1 with TRBJ1-1, with TRBD1 matching 7 bases. Germline lookup yields CDR1 SQVTM and CDR2 ANQGSEA. Trimming removed 5 bases from V and 1 base from J; junction bases left unmatched: 7. The CDR3 sequence is 14 residues long. CDR3 protein: CSVRPGGPNTEAFF. The CDR3 coding sequence is TGCAGCGTTAGGCCAGGGGGGCCGAACACTGAAGCTTTCTTT.

The genes are TRBV27 and TRBJ1-2; no firm D call. V was cut by 4 bases and J by 3 bases, with 9 bases left in between. Germline V gene lookup returns CDR1 MNHEY and CDR2 SMNVEV (reference sequence). There are 13 residues in the CDR3. CDR3 amino acids: CASSSMGYYGYTF. The DNA of the CDR3 is TGTGCCAGCAGTTCGATGGGCTACTATGGCTACACCTTC.

The chain joins TRBV5-6 to TRBJ2-5; 11 nucleotides align to TRBD2. Germline CDR1 SGHDT, CDR2 YYEEEE. The CDR3 runs to 15 residues. V was pared by 4 bases and J by 4 bases, with 6 bases of the junction left unmatched. CDR3 sequence: CASSPRGTSGETQYF. DNA for the CDR3: TGTGCCAGCAGCCCCCGAGGGACTAGCGGAGAGACCCAGTACTTC.

V usage is TRBV21-1 and J usage is TRBJ1-4; TRBD1, the table's D call, lacks a check against the DNA. TRBV21-1 is listed as a pseudogene. The CDR3 sequence is 13 residues long. CDR3 DNA: TGTGCCAGTCCGGGACAGGGGAATGAAAAACTGTTTTTT. It codes for CASPGQGNEKLFF.

The V call is TRBV2, the J call TRBJ1-2; 10 bases align to TRBD1. Germline CDR1 reads SNHLY; CDR2 reads FYNNEI. This CDR3 comprises 13 residues. V lost 6 bases and J lost 3; bases outside the gene matches: 1. CDR3 sequence reads: CASRGQGDYGYTF. The CDR3 DNA reads TGTGCCAGCAGAGGACAGGGGGACTATGGCTACACCTTC. The variable domain in full, with the rest retrieved from reference TRBV2 and TRBJ1-2, is EPEVTQTPSHQVTQMGQEVILRCVPISNHLYFYWYRQILGQKVEFLVSFYNNEISEKSEIFDDQFSVERPDGSNFTLKIRSTKLEDSAMYFCASRGQGDYGYTFGSGTRLTVV.

V gene TRBV27 combines with J gene TRBJ2-5, with 7 bases identical to TRBD2. The CDR3 is 14 residues long. CDR1 is MNHEY and CDR2 is SMNVEV in the germline V gene (reference sequence). After removal of 5 bases from V and 1 base from J, the junction contained 4 bases not matched to a gene. Here the CDR3 reads CASSIQRGQETQYF. The CDR3 DNA is TGTGCCAGCAGTATTCAGCGGGGCCAAGAGACCCAGTACTTC.

The chain joins TRBV9 to TRBJ2-7; D is perhaps TRBD2 (5 bases). Germline V gives CDR1 SGDLS, CDR2 YYNGEE. The ends were cut back, 0 bases at V and 0 bases at J, with 10 bases in the middle. This CDR3 has 15 residues. This chain's CDR3 is CASSVAATSSYEQYF. CDR3 coding DNA: TGTGCCAGCAGCGTAGCTGCAACTAGCTCCTACGAGCAGTACTTC.

This rearrangement joins TRBV4-3 to TRBJ2-7, with 12 nucleotides matching TRBD1. Germline CDR1 and CDR2: LGHNA and YSLEER. The CDR3 is 15 residues long. The V and J ends lost 0 bases and 7 bases, in that order; junction bases with no gene match: 4. The CDR3 loop is CASSQEGTGGGEQYF. The CDR3 DNA is TGCGCCAGCAGCCAAGAGGGGACAGGGGGCGGGGAGCAGTACTTC.

This clone was recorded a few times. This chain links TRBV5-1 with TRBJ1-1; 7 nucleotides agree with TRBD1. V was clipped by 4 bases and J by 1 base; unmatched bases: 7. The CDR3 consists of 15 residues. Germline values: CDR1 SGHRS, CDR2 YFSETQ. The CDR3 reads CASSHGEGANTEAFF. CDR3 bases: TGCGCCAGCAGCCACGGCGAGGGGGCGAACACTGAAGCTTTCTTT. The full variable domain, completed using reference TRBV5-1 and TRBJ1-1, is KAGVTQTPRYLIKTRGQQVTLSCSPISGHRSVSWYQQTPGQGLQFLFEYFSETQRNKGNFPGRFSGRQFSNSRSEMNVSTLELGDSALYLCASSHGEGANTEAFFGQGTRLTVV.

V gene TRBV11-2 combines with J gene TRBJ2-1; TRBD2 might be the D (6 bases). The V end was cut by 5 bases, the J end by 4 bases, with 12 bases between. The germline V gene has CDR1 SGHAT and CDR2 FQNNGV. The CDR3 has 14 amino acids. The CDR3 nucleotides read TGTGCCAGCAGCCTTAGCGGTACTTACAATGAGCAGTTCTTC. Its translation: CASSLSGTYNEQFF.

The rearrangement links TRBV10-2 to TRBJ2-7, with 13 bases matching TRBD2. Germline-derived CDR1 and CDR2 are WSHSY and SAAADI. V shed 3 bases, J shed 6 bases, and the junction held 8 bases outside the gene matches. There are 16 residues in the CDR3. The CDR3 DNA reads as TGCGCCAGCAGTGATGCCGGGACTAGCGGGGATACCGAGCAGTACTTC. As protein: CASSDAGTSGDTEQYF.

A few counts support this clone. This sequence joins TRBV7-8 and TRBJ2-2; TRBD1 might be the D (6 bases). Trimming removed 1 base from V and 6 bases from J, with 15 bases in between. There are 16 residues in the CDR3. In germline, CDR1 is SGHVS, CDR2 FQNEAQ. CDR3 sequence (DNA): TGTGCCAGCAGCTTAGTAGAGCCAGGGGTTTCCGGGGAGCTGTTTTTT. This translates into CASSLVEPGVSGELFF.

The rearrangement uses TRBV5-1 and TRBJ1-2; D perhaps matches TRBD1 (5 bases). V was cut by 4 bases and J by 8 bases, with 9 bases left in between. The CDR3 extends over 11 amino acids. Germline V CDR1 and CDR2: SGHRS, YFSETQ. The CDR3 nucleotides read TGCGCCAGCAGCCGGGGGGACGGCTACACCTTC. This codes for CASSRGDGYTF.

The chain has TRBV6-5 and TRBJ1-2; TRBD1 aligns across 8 bases. Germline V lookup: CDR1 MNHEY, CDR2 SVGAGI. V lost 6 bases, J lost 4 bases, and 4 bases stayed unmatched. The CDR3 consists of 13 residues. The CDR3 DNA sequence: TGTGCCAGCAGCACGGGACAGGTCTATGGCTACACCTTC. Translated: CASSTGQVYGYTF.

V and J are TRBV6-2 or TRBV6-3 and TRBJ2-5, with D possibly being TRBD2 (6 bases). Germline-derived CDR1 and CDR2 are MNHEY and SVGEGT. The CDR3 contains 15 residues. Trimming cost V 1 base and J 4 bases, with 13 bases left between them. The CDR3 spells CASSYLGGAGETQYF. The CDR3 coding sequence is TGTGCCAGCAGTTACTTGGGCGGGGCGGGAGAGACCCAGTACTTC.

The rearrangement links TRBV7-9 to TRBJ1-2, with D hard to call. V lost 0 bases to trimming and J lost 6 bases, with 8 bases between them. The CDR3 is 13 amino acids. Germline CDR1 is SEHNR and CDR2 is FQNEAQ (reference sequence). The CDR3 DNA sequence: TGTGCCAGCAGCTTAGCGGCGGGCCATGGCTACACCTTC. Translated, it gives CASSLAAGHGYTF.